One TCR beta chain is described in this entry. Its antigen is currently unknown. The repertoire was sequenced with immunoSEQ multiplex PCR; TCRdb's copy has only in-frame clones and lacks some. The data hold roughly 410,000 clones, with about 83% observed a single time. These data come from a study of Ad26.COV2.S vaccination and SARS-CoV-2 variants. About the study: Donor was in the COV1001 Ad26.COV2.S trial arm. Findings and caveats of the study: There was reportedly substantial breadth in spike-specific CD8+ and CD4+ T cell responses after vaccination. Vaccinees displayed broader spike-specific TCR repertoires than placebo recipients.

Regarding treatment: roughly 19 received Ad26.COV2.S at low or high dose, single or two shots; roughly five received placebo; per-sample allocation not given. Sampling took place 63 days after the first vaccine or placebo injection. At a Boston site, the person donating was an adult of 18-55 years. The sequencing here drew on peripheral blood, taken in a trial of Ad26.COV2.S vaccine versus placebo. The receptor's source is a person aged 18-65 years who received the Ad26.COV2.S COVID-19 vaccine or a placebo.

The CDR3 protein is CASSPLPPGLGSNTGELFF. CDR3 DNA sequence: TGTGCCAGCTCACCACTCCCCCCCGGACTAGGGTCGAACACCGGGGAGCTGTTTTTT. This chain connects TRBV18 to TRBJ2-2, with 7 bases that match TRBD2. V lost 1 base to trimming and J lost 0 bases; unmatched junction nucleotides: 11. CDR3 length: 19 residues. The V gene's germline CDR1 is KGHSH and CDR2 LQKENI.